A selection of T cell receptor beta chains follows, all from one sample in a study of early stage breast cancer tumors. Only in-frame clones appear in the TCRdb table, and some are missing; sequencing was by immunoSEQ multiplex PCR. The sample holds several thousand clones, over 55% seen once. The specimen sequenced was normal breast tissue next to the tumor. These TCRs come from a person between 55 and 69 years old with breast cancer. The CDR3 runs from the conserved cysteine through the conserved F or W. A D gene is named only where the DNA matches it firmly. Clone size appears in some rows only: once, few, many, or a class for an expanded clone.

-	TRBJ2-5	TRBV10-3	-	TGTGCCATTGGACTCGTCAGGAGTGGAGAGACCCAGTACTTC	CAIGLVRSGETQYF
-	TRBJ2-7	TRBV30	TRBD2	TGTGCCTGGGGCCGGGCGGGAGGCCACGAGCAGTACTTC	CAWGRAGGHEQYF
few	TRBJ1-1	TRBV30	-	TGTGCCTGGAGGGGGGGAGGAGACACTGAAGCTTTCTTT	CAWRGGGDTEAFF
few	TRBJ1-5	TRBV18	-	TGTGCCAGCTCACCACCGCAGGGGCGTCAGCCCCAGCATTTT	CASSPPQGRQPQHF
-	TRBJ1-1	TRBV27	TRBD1	TGTGCCAGCAGCTCAAGGGGACAGGGGGCCATGAACACTGAAGCTTTCTTT	CASSSRGQGAMNTEAFF
once	TRBJ2-3	TRBV11-2	-	TGTGCCAGCAGCTCAGAGCGGGGCACAGATACGCAGTATTTT	CASSSERGTDTQYF
few	TRBJ2-2	TRBV6-1	-	TGTGCCAGCAGTGAATTCGAGACAAGAAGGCCCTCGAACACCGGGGAGCTGTTTTTT	CASSEFETRRPSNTGELFF
-	TRBJ2-3	TRBV9	TRBD1	TGTGCCAGCAGCGTAGGGACAGGGTCAGATACGCAGTATTTT	CASSVGTGSDTQYF
few	TRBJ1-5	TRBV25-1	-	TGTGCCAGCAGTGAATGGGGAGGGCAGGGAGTGAATCAGCCCCAGCATTTT	CASSEWGGQGVNQPQHF
-	TRBJ2-1	TRBV5-4	-	TGTGCCAGCAGCTGGCAGGGGTCCATGGTTCTGGATGAGCAGTTCTTC	CASSWQGSMVLDEQFF
few	TRBJ1-2	TRBV29-1	-	TGCAGCGTTGGGTCAGGGAAGGGTGGCTACACCTTC	CSVGSGKGGYTF
-	TRBJ1-1	TRBV19	-	TGTGCCAGTGACAACAGGGTCGGAGAAGCTTTCTTT	CASDNRVGEAFF
-	TRBJ1-5	TRBV6-1	-	TGTGCCAGCAGTGTTGGGGGGAATGATCAGCCCCAGCATTTT	CASSVGGNDQPQHF
-	TRBJ2-7	TRBV4-3	TRBD2	TGCGCCAGCAGCCAATCTACGGGAGGGTACTCCTACGAGCAGTACTTC	CASSQSTGGYSYEQYF
-	TRBJ2-7	TRBV30	-	TGTGCCTGGAGAAGGGAGTACGAGCAGTACTTC	CAWRREYEQYF
-	TRBJ1-4	TRBV28	-	TGTGCCAGCCTTGCTAATGAAAAACTGTTTTTT	CASLANEKLFF
-	TRBJ1-4	TRBV30	-	TGTGCCCAGGGGTCAACTAATGAAAAACTGTTTTTT	CAQGSTNEKLFF
-	TRBJ1-3	TRBV19	-	TGTGCCAGTAGTACGATACAGGGCTCTGGAAACACCATATATTTT	CASSTIQGSGNTIYF
-	TRBJ2-5	TRBV9	TRBD1	TGTGCCAGCAGCCCTTCTACAGGGGCGCTTTGGGAGACCCAGTACTTC	CASSPSTGALWETQYF
few	TRBJ2-5	TRBV7-3	TRBD2	TGTGCCAGCAGCCCGACTAGCGGCGTACAAGAGACCCAGTACTTC	CASSPTSGVQETQYF
-	TRBJ2-7	TRBV27	TRBD1	TGTGCCAGCAGTACGACGACAGGGGTCCTCCACGAGCAGTACTTC	CASSTTTGVLHEQYF
-	TRBJ2-7	TRBV4-3	-	TGCGCCAGCAGCCAAGCGAGCGGATACGAGCAGTACTTC	CASSQASGYEQYF
-	TRBJ2-1	TRBV10-2	TRBD2	TGCGCCAGCAGTGAGTCGGCGACTAGCGGGAGCGCTGAGCAGTTCTTC	CASSESATSGSAEQFF
-	TRBJ1-5	TRBV2	-	TGTGCCAGCAGTGGGAGTCTGCCCAATCAGCCCCAGCATTTT	CASSGSLPNQPQHF
-	TRBJ2-2	TRBV5-4	TRBD2	TGTGCCAGCAGCTGGACTAGCGGGAGTTTGGGCGGGGAGCTGTTTTTT	CASSWTSGSLGGELFF
-	TRBJ1-2	TRBV29-1	TRBD1	TGCAGCGTTGAAGACTATGACAGGGGGGGCTATGGCTACACCTTC	CSVEDYDRGGYGYTF
-	TRBJ2-3	TRBV10-1	TRBD2	TGCGCCAGCAAAGCGGGAGCCGCAGATACGCAGTATTTT	CASKAGAADTQYF
once	TRBJ2-7	TRBV9	-	TGTGCCAGCAGCCCTAAGGGGGAGGGGTACGAGCAGTACTTC	CASSPKGEGYEQYF
-	TRBJ2-3	TRBV10-1	-	TGCGCCAGCAGTGAGTCGTCTACTGATACGCAGTATTTT	CASSESSTDTQYF
few	TRBJ2-1	TRBV14	-	TGTGCCAGCAGCCAAGATCCTAGAGGACATTCTTCCGCCTCCTACAATGAGCAGTTCTTC	CASSQDPRGHSSASYNEQFF
-	TRBJ1-1	TRBV5-1	TRBD1	TGCGCCAGCAGCCCGTGGACAGGGGGCGGGACTGAAGCTTTCTTT	CASSPWTGGGTEAFF
-	TRBJ1-2	TRBV7-2	-	TGTGCCAGCAGCTTAGTCGGGGGCTACACCTTC	CASSLVGGYTF
few	TRBJ2-7	TRBV5-8	TRBD1	TGTGCCAGCAGCACCTGGACAGGGGTGAACGAGCAGTACTTC	CASSTWTGVNEQYF
-	TRBJ2-7	TRBV27	TRBD2	TGTGCCAGCAGACTAGCGGGACCCTACGAGCAGTACTTC	CASRLAGPYEQYF
few	TRBJ2-7	TRBV6-1	TRBD2	TGTGCCAGCAGTCTACTAGCGGGAGTTAACGAGCAGTACTTC	CASSLLAGVNEQYF
-	TRBJ1-2	TRBV15	-	TGTGCCACCAGCAGAGTGAGGACAGACTCGGGAGGCTACACCTTC	CATSRVRTDSGGYTF
once	TRBJ2-3	TRBV19	TRBD1	TGTGCCAGTAGTACTCAGGGGGATCCTGGCACAGATACGCAGTATTTT	CASSTQGDPGTDTQYF
-	TRBJ2-1	TRBV10-3	-	TGTGCCACCGCCATAGCGGAATACAATGAGCAGTTCTTC	CATAIAEYNEQFF
once	TRBJ1-2	TRBV6-6	TRBD1	TGTGCCAGCAGTGGCCGGGACAGGGGGAACTATGGCTACACCTTC	CASSGRDRGNYGYTF
-	TRBJ1-4	TRBV28	TRBD1	TGTGCCAGCAGTATGGACGGGACAGGGGGAATTGGCGAAAAACTGTTTTTT	CASSMDGTGGIGEKLFF
-	TRBJ1-2	TRBV7-8	TRBD1	TGTGCCAGCAGCTTAGTTTTTGACAGGGGGACGGACTATGGCTACACCTTC	CASSLVFDRGTDYGYTF
-	TRBJ1-5	TRBV6-6	-	TGTGTATCAGGGGAACAGAATCAGCCCCAGCATTTT	CVSGEQNQPQHF
few	TRBJ2-7	TRBV28	TRBD1	TGTGCCAGCAGCGTCGGACAGGGACGGCAGTACTTC	CASSVGQGRQYF
-	TRBJ2-2	TRBV5-6	TRBD1	TGTGCCAGCAGCTTGCCCGTGGGGACAGGCGGCAGATTAGGGGAGCTGTTTTTT	CASSLPVGTGGRLGELFF
-	TRBJ2-7	TRBV6-6	TRBD2	TGTGCCAGCACCCACTTAGCGGGCTTCTCCTACGAGCAGTACTTC	CASTHLAGFSYEQYF
-	TRBJ1-2	TRBV7-6	TRBD1	TGTGCCAGCAGTTCCCAGACAGGGGGGGACTATGGCTACACCTTC	CASSSQTGGDYGYTF
-	TRBJ1-4	TRBV18	-	TGTGCCAGCTCAAACAGGGCAACTAATGAAAAACTGTTTTTT	CASSNRATNEKLFF
-	TRBJ1-4	TRBV5-6	TRBD1	TGTGCCAGCAGCCCGGGACAGGGTCAACTGTTTTTT	CASSPGQGQLFF
-	TRBJ2-5	TRBV19	TRBD1	TGTGCCAGTAGTATGCTGGGACAGGGGAGGGACGAGACCCAGTACTTC	CASSMLGQGRDETQYF
-	TRBJ1-3	TRBV6-5	-	TGTGCCAGCAGTTCCCAGGGAAACACCATATATTTT	CASSSQGNTIYF
large	TRBJ1-5	TRBV19	TRBD1	TGTGCCAGTAGTATGGAACAGGGGGGCAATCAGCCCCAGCATTTT	CASSMEQGGNQPQHF
large	TRBJ2-7	TRBV7-9	TRBD2	TGTGCCAGCAGCCTCACTAGCGGGAGACCCCACGAGCAGTACTTC	CASSLTSGRPHEQYF
-	TRBJ1-3	TRBV29-1	TRBD1	TGCAGCGCCCAGACAGGGGGCCGGTCTGGAAACACCATATATTTT	CSAQTGGRSGNTIYF
-	TRBJ1-5	TRBV18	-	TGTGCCAGCTCCCCTGACAGATATCAGCCCCAGCATTTT	CASSPDRYQPQHF
-	TRBJ1-1	TRBV13	-	TGTGCCAGCAGCTCGGGACAACTGAACACTGAAGCTTTCTTT	CASSSGQLNTEAFF
-	TRBJ2-7	TRBV7-8	-	TGTGCCAGCAGCTTAGGGGGGGACTACGAGCAGTACTTC	CASSLGGDYEQYF
few	TRBJ2-2	TRBV13	TRBD2	TGTGCCAGCAGCTCCAGGACTAGCGGGAAAGAGGAGCTGTTTTTT	CASSSRTSGKEELFF
medium-sized	TRBJ1-1	TRBV27	-	TGTGCCAGCAGTCCCCCGGGGGTGAACACTGAAGCTTTCTTT	CASSPPGVNTEAFF